This is a list of T cell receptor beta chains from one sample in a study of PD-1 blockade in classical Hodgkin lymphoma. Clones were sequenced by immunoSEQ multiplex PCR, and TCRdb holds only the in-frame ones, with some missing. The sample includes tens of thousands of clones, about three quarters of them seen just once. Here the sequenced sample was peripheral blood mononuclear cells (PBMCs), taken before the second cycle of nivolumab. These receptors were taken from a human donor with classical Hodgkin lymphoma. Each CDR3 is given with its conserved first and last residue. A D gene is named only where the DNA matches it firmly. Not every row has a clone size; where given, it reads once, few, many or a size class.

>TRBJ2-1|TRBV6-5|.|.
CASGTVGDNEQFF
TGTGCCAGCGGGACGGTGGGTGACAATGAGCAGTTCTTC
>TRBJ2-4|TRBV12-5|.|TRBD2
CASGLVSGGRNIQYF
TGTGCTAGTGGTTTGGTATCGGGGGGTCGGAACATTCAGTACTTC
>TRBJ1-2|TRBV6-6|few|TRBD1
CASSGTGGSYGYTF
TGTGCCAGCAGTGGGACAGGGGGCTCCTATGGCTACACCTTC
>TRBJ1-2|TRBV27|.|.
CASSPSPAGNGYTF
TGTGCCAGCAGCCCCTCGCCGGCAGGCAATGGCTACACCTTC
>TRBJ2-3|TRBV7-8|once|.
CASSLGKTDTQYF
TGTGCCAGCAGCTTAGGGAAAACAGATACGCAGTATTTT
>TRBJ1-6|TRBV10-3|.|.
CAISPGSNSPLHF
TGTGCCATCAGTCCAGGGAGTAATTCACCCCTCCACTTT
>TRBJ2-3|TRBV7-3|.|TRBD1
CASSFSGTGSTDTQYF
TGTGCCAGCAGCTTCTCCGGGACAGGGAGCACAGATACGCAGTATTTT
>TRBJ2-2|TRBV5-1|.|.
CASSFLETANTGELFF
TGCGCCAGCAGCTTTTTGGAGACGGCGAACACCGGGGAGCTGTTTTTT
>TRBJ1-1|TRBV5-1|.|.
CASRGGQMNTEAFF
TGCGCCAGCAGGGGTGGGCAGATGAACACTGAAGCTTTCTTT
>TRBJ2-4|TRBV6-5|.|TRBD1
CANRGQTLAKNIQYF
TGTGCCAACAGGGGACAGACCCTAGCCAAAAACATTCAGTACTTC
>TRBJ1-6|TRBV19|.|.
CASSISSTGYSPLHF
TGTGCCAGTAGTATATCTTCGACAGGTTATTCACCCCTCCACTTT
>TRBJ1-2|TRBV6-1|medium-sized|TRBD1
CASRTQQGSYGYTF
TGTGCCAGCAGAACACAACAGGGGTCCTATGGCTACACCTTC
>TRBJ2-1|TRBV7-4|once|.
CASSPDYNEQFF
TGTGCCAGCAGCCCCGACTACAATGAGCAGTTCTTC